The rows below give T cell receptor beta chains drawn from one sample of a study of T-cell reconstitution after alpha-beta-depleted transplantation in children. MiXCR, run by TCRdb on the PCR reads, gives a single entry per CDR3 protein. The sample consists of under 450,000 distinct CDR3 sequences, roughly 13% of them appearing once. The material was PBMCs, obtained from the stem cell graft. The receptors here all came from a human donor who donated a stem cell graft to a child with Fanconi anemia. Both conserved end residues are part of each CDR3. Fields, in order: clone size, D gene, J gene, V gene, CDR3 DNA, CDR3 protein. The D gene is left open where the match is weak. A clone size is listed for some rows: how often the clone was seen (once, few, many), or a class if it is expanded.

few NA TRBJ2-5 TRBV7-9 TGTGCCAGCAGCTTCCCCTCAGCAGAGACCCAGTACTTC CASSFPSAETQYF
few NA TRBJ2-7 TRBV7-9 TGTGCCAGCAGCCCACCGGCGAGCTCATCCTACGAGCAGTACTTC CASSPPASSSYEQYF
NA NA TRBJ1-6 TRBV12-3/TRBV12-4 TGTGCCAGCAGTTTTGGGCAGCCTAATTCACCCCTCCACTTT CASSFGQPNSPLHF
NA TRBD1 TRBJ1-3 TRBV4-3 TGCGCCAGCAGCCATGGGACAGGGGCATCGGAGGGAAACACCATATATTTT CASSHGTGASEGNTIYF
many TRBD2 TRBJ2-7 TRBV29-1 TGCAGCGTTCTAGCGGGGGGCTACGAGCAGTACTTC CSVLAGGYEQYF
few NA TRBJ1-4 TRBV20-1 TGCAGTGCTAGTTCGCCAGATCTAAAATCGCTGTTTTTT CSASSPDLKSLFF
few TRBD1 TRBJ2-3 TRBV7-9 TGTGCCAGCAGCATACAGGGGGCCGGGGATACGCAGTATTTT CASSIQGAGDTQYF
once NA TRBJ2-6 TRBV9 TGTGCCAGCAGCGTAGGGGCTTTACCCTCTGGGGCCAACGTCCTGACTTTC CASSVGALPSGANVLTF
few NA TRBJ1-2 TRBV9 TGTGCCAGCAGTCCCTGGCAGCTGAACTATGGCTACACCTTC CASSPWQLNYGYTF
NA NA TRBJ2-3 TRBV7-9 TGTGCCAGCGGGCTAGCGAACACAGATACGCAGTATTTT CASGLANTDTQYF
NA NA TRBJ1-6 TRBV12-3/TRBV12-4 TGTGCCAGCAGTTTAAGGCAGATAAATTCACCCCTCCACTTT CASSLRQINSPLHF
many NA TRBJ1-2 TRBV28 TGTGCCAGCAGTTCGAGGGGAGGCTACACCTTC CASSSRGGYTF
NA NA TRBJ1-4 TRBV4-2 TGTGCCAGCAGCCAGGAGGTAGAAAAACTGTTTTTT CASSQEVEKLFF
many NA TRBJ2-7 TRBV29-1 TGCAGCGTTGCCAGATCCCCTATAGAGGGGCAGTACTTC CSVARSPIEGQYF
few NA TRBJ2-3 TRBV29-1 TGCAGCGTTGAGGGACGGAGCACAGATACGCAGTATTTT CSVEGRSTDTQYF
many TRBD1 TRBJ2-7 TRBV5-1 TGCGCCAGCAGCCAGGACAGGGAGAGGGAGCAGTACTTC CASSQDREREQYF
few NA TRBJ2-2 TRBV29-1 TGCAGCGCCTGGTACACCGGGGAGCTGTTTTTT CSAWYTGELFF
NA TRBD1 TRBJ2-7 TRBV29-1 TGCAGCGTTGAAGAGGACAGGGGGAACTACGAGCAGTACTTC CSVEEDRGNYEQYF
NA NA TRBJ1-5 TRBV19 TGTGCCAGTAGTATAAACGGCAGGTTTAATAATCAGCCCCAGCATTTT CASSINGRFNNQPQHF
NA NA TRBJ1-2 TRBV29-1 TGCAGCGTTGAGGAAGGGCATGGCTACACCTTC CSVEEGHGYTF
few NA TRBJ2-3 TRBV20-1 TGCAGTGCTCGAGGACTACCGCATAGCACAGATACGCAGTATTTT CSARGLPHSTDTQYF
few NA TRBJ1-5 TRBV18 TGTGCCAGCTCACCCGGGGACTTCCAGCCCCAGCATTTT CASSPGDFQPQHF
many NA TRBJ2-1 TRBV5-1 TGCGCCAGCAGCTGGATGCTCCCATCCGGGGCCGGGGAGCAGTTCTTC CASSWMLPSGAGEQFF
NA TRBD2 TRBJ2-2 TRBV5-1 TGCGCCAGCAGCCTGGGAGGGACCACCGGGGAGCTGTTTTTT CASSLGGTTGELFF
many TRBD2 TRBJ2-1 TRBV4-2 TGTGCCAGCAGTAGCGGGGGAACGTCCTACAATGAGCAGTTCTTC CASSSGGTSYNEQFF
many NA TRBJ1-1 TRBV5-5 TGTGCCAGCAGCTTGGATCCTACAGGGAACACTGAAGCTTTCTTT CASSLDPTGNTEAFF
many NA TRBJ2-7 TRBV7-8 TGTGCCAGCAGCTACTACGTCGGCGTCGACTACGAGCAGTACTTC CASSYYVGVDYEQYF
NA NA TRBJ1-1 TRBV7-2 TGTGCCAGCAGCCCGGGACCTGGGAACACTGAAGCTTTCTTT CASSPGPGNTEAFF
many NA TRBJ2-2 TRBV29-1 TGCAGCGTTAATACGTGGACCGGGGAGCTGTTTTTT CSVNTWTGELFF
many NA TRBJ2-3 TRBV7-9 TGTGCCAGCAGCCCCCACGTGGGAGGAGATACGCAGTATTTT CASSPHVGGDTQYF
NA NA TRBJ2-5 TRBV20-1 TGCAGTGCTAGGACGGTGGCGGGTGAGACCCAGTACTTC CSARTVAGETQYF
NA NA TRBJ1-6 TRBV10-3 TGTGCCATCAGTGGGGGACGGTCGGCACCAGATAATTCACCCCTCCACTTT CAISGGRSAPDNSPLHF